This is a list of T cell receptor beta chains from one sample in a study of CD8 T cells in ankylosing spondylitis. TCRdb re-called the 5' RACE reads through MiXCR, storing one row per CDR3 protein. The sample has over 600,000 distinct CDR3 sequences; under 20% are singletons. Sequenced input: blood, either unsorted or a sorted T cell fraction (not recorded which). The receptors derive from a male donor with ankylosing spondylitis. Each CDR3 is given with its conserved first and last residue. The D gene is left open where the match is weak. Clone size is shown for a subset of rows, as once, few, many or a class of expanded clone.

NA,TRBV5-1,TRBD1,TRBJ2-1,TGCGCCAGCAGCTTGCGGCCCGTGACAGGGAGATCCAATGAGCAGTTCTTC,CASSLRPVTGRSNEQFF
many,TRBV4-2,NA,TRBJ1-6,TGTGCCAGCAGCCAATCCCGGGCTTCTAATTCACCCCTCCACTTT,CASSQSRASNSPLHF
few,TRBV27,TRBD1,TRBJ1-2,TGTGCCAGCAGTTTAACAGGGGCGCAGAACTATGGCTACACCTTC,CASSLTGAQNYGYTF
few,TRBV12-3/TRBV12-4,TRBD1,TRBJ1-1,TGTGCCAGCAGTTCAACCAGGGGGCGGGGGAACACTGAAGCTTTCTTT,CASSSTRGRGNTEAFF
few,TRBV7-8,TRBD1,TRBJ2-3,TGTGCCAGCAGCCAGGGACAGGGGGCAGATACGCAGTATTTT,CASSQGQGADTQYF
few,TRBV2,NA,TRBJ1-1,TGTGCCAGCAGGACAACCGGGACGGGGAACACTGAAGCTTTCTTT,CASRTTGTGNTEAFF
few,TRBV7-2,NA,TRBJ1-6,TGTGCCAGCAGCCCCTTTAATTCACCCCTCCACTTT,CASSPFNSPLHF
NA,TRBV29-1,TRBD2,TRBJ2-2,TGCAGCGTTGCCCCGGGACTAGCATCCGGGGAGCTGTTTTTT,CSVAPGLASGELFF
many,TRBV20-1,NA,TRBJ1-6,TGCAGTGCTAGTCTAGCAGGGAGCTCCTATAATTCACCCCTCCACTTT,CSASLAGSSYNSPLHF
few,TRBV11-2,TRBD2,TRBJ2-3,TGTGCCAGCCGCGGGGGGGCGGGAGATACGCAGTATTTT,CASRGGAGDTQYF
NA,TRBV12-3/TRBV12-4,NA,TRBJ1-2,TGTGCCAGCAGTCGGGAGCGGGGGCGCGATGGCTACACCTTC,CASSRERGRDGYTF
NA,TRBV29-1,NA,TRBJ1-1,TGCAGCGTTGATGGGGCTCCCGGCACTGAAGCTTTCTTT,CSVDGAPGTEAFF
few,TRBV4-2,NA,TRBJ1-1,TGTGCCAGCAGCCAAGAGGGACTCACGAACACTGAAGCTTTCTTT,CASSQEGLTNTEAFF
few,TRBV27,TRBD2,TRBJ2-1,TGTGCCAGCAGTTGGGGCGGGAGCAGGAATGAGCAGTTCTTC,CASSWGGSRNEQFF
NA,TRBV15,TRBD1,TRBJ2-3,TGTGCCACCAGCAGAGTATCAGGGGGAGGCACAGATACGCAGTATTTT,CATSRVSGGGTDTQYF
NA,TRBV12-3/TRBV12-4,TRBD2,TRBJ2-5,TGTGCCAGCAGTTTTGCACTAGCGTTGGAGACCCAGTACTTC,CASSFALALETQYF
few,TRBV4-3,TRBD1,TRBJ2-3,TGCGCCAGCAGCCAATTCCCAACAGGGGGCAAGGCAGATACGCAGTATTTT,CASSQFPTGGKADTQYF
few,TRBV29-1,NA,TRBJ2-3,TGCAGCGTTGATTTCCCCACAGATACGCAGTATTTT,CSVDFPTDTQYF
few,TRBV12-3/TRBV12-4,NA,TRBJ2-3,TGTGCCAGCAGCTCCGTTACAAGAGATACGCAGTATTTT,CASSSVTRDTQYF
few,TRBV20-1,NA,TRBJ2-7,TGCAGTGCTAGAGAGGATCAGAGGGCTCTCGTTTACGAGCAGTACTTC,CSAREDQRALVYEQYF
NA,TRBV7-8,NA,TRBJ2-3,TGTGCCAGCAGTCGCTCCCTCCAAGTAGATACGCAGTATTTT,CASSRSLQVDTQYF
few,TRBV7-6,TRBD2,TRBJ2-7,TGTGCCAGCAGCCGGCTAGCGGGGGGCCACGAGCAGTACTTC,CASSRLAGGHEQYF
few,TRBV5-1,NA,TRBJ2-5,TGCGCCAGCAGCCTCCGGTGGGGACAAGAGACCCAGTACTTC,CASSLRWGQETQYF
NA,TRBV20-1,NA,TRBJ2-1,TGCAGTGCTAGAGAGCCCAGGCCGTTCGACAATGAGCAGTTCTTC,CSAREPRPFDNEQFF
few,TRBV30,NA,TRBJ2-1,TGTGCCTGGAGTCCCCCAGGAGGGTGGAATGAGCAGTTCTTC,CAWSPPGGWNEQFF
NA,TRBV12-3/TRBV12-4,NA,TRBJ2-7,TGTGCCAGCAGTTTAGCGCGGTTTTCAGGGTACGAGCAGTACTTC,CASSLARFSGYEQYF
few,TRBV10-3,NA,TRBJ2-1,TGTGCCATCAGTGAAGGCCTATCCAATGAGCAGTTCTTC,CAISEGLSNEQFF
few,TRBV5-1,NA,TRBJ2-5,TGCGCCAGCAGTTTTGCCGCCGAGACCCAGTACTTC,CASSFAAETQYF
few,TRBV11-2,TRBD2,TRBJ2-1,TGTGCCAGCAGCCTCCTCCCCGGGACGGGAGGACTAGCGGAGGGGAATGAGCAGTTCTTC,CASSLLPGTGGLAEGNEQFF
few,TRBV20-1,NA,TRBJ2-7,TGCAGTGCTAGAGTTTACTCCTACGAGCAGTACTTC,CSARVYSYEQYF
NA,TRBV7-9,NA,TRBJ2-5,TGTGCCAGCAGCCCGATAGGTGATGAGGCGCAGTACTTC,CASSPIGDEAQYF
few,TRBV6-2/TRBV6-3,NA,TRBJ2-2,TGTGCCAGCAGTTACCCCACCGACAGGACGAACACCGGGGAGCTGTTTTTT,CASSYPTDRTNTGELFF
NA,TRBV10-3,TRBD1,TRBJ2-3,TGTGCCATCGAGGACAGGGGGCGGGCGGATACGCAGTATTTT,CAIEDRGRADTQYF
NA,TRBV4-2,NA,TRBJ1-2,TGTGCCAGCAGCCAAGGACAGCGACCCGCCTACACCTTC,CASSQGQRPAYTF
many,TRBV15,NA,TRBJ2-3,TGTGCCACCAGGGTCGGGAAGAGCACAGATACGCAGTATTTT,CATRVGKSTDTQYF
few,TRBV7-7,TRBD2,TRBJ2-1,TGTGCCAGCAGCCCTTTTAGCGGGAGGGCCTTTGGTGAGCAGTTCTTC,CASSPFSGRAFGEQFF
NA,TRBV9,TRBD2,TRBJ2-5,TGTGCCAGCAGCGAAGGACTAGCGGGGGGGCTACAAGAGACCCAGTACTTC,CASSEGLAGGLQETQYF
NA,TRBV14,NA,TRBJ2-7,TGTGCCAGCAGGAGCCGGCTCGCCTACGAGCAGTACTTC,CASRSRLAYEQYF
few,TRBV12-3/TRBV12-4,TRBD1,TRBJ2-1,TGTGCCAGCAGTTTAGAGGGGGCGCAGGGGTATGAGCAGTTCTTC,CASSLEGAQGYEQFF
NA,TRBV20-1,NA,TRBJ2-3,TGCAGTGCTCTCCCAAGTTTCACAGATACGCAGTATTTT,CSALPSFTDTQYF
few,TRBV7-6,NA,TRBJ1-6,TGTGCCAGCAGCCAGGGACACCCGGAACCCCTCCACTTT,CASSQGHPEPLHF
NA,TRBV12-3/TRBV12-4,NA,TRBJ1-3,TGTGCCAGCAGTTTATTTTGGGGTTATGGAAACACCATATATTTT,CASSLFWGYGNTIYF
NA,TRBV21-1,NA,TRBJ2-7,TGTGCCAGCAGCAAAGGACCAAGAGAGCAGTACTTC,CASSKGPREQYF
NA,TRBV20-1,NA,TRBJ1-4,TGCAGTGCTAGAGAACCTAACAGGGTTGTCGGGGAAAAACTGTTTTTT,CSAREPNRVVGEKLFF
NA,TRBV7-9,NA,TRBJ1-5,TGTGCCAGCAGCCGCGGGACGGCCGTGCCAGGGGCTCAGCCCCAGCATTTT,CASSRGTAVPGAQPQHF
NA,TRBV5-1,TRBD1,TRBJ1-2,TGCGCCAGCAGCTTGAGGCAGGGGGGCTTCGCTGGGAGTGGCTACACCTTC,CASSLRQGGFAGSGYTF
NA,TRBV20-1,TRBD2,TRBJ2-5,TGCAGTGCTAGCGGCCCAGGGAGGGGCTCTATAGAGACCCAGTACTTC,CSASGPGRGSIETQYF
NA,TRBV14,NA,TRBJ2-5,TGTGCCAGCAGCCAAGCAGGGGCCCCCGGGACCCAGTACTTC,CASSQAGAPGTQYF
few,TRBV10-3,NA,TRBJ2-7,TGTGCCATCAGTGAGTCGTCGCCGGAACAGTACTTC,CAISESSPEQYF
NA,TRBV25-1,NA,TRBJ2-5,TGTGCCAGCAGTGCTCCCCCCCTGGTAGGGGTCAAACAAGAGACCCAGTACTTC,CASSAPPLVGVKQETQYF
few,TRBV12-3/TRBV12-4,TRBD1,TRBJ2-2,TGTGCCAGTCAGGGGGCATCGCACACCGGGGAGCTGTTTTTT,CASQGASHTGELFF
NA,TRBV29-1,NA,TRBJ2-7,TGCAGCGTTCTTGGGCAGGGGTTTCCCTACGAGCAGTACTTC,CSVLGQGFPYEQYF
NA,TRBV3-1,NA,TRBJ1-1,TGTGCCAGCGGAAGATCGAACACTGAAGCTTTCTTT,CASGRSNTEAFF
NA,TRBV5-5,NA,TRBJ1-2,TGTGCCAGCAGCTTGTCACACGGGATCGGCTACACCTTC,CASSLSHGIGYTF
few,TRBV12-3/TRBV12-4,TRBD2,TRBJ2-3,TGTGCCATCCAAGGGGCGGGGGTGACGCAGTATTTT,CAIQGAGVTQYF
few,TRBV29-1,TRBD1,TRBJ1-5,TGCAGCGTGGCAACAGGGGGCGCGGATCAGCCCCAGCATTTT,CSVATGGADQPQHF
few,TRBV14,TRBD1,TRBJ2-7,TGTGCCAGCAGCCACCCGGGACAGGGGGTTGAGCAGTACTTC,CASSHPGQGVEQYF
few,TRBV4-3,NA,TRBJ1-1,TGCGCCAGCAGCCAAGGCCCCTGGGGGACCTACGAGGGTTTGAACACTGAAGCTTTCTTT,CASSQGPWGTYEGLNTEAFF
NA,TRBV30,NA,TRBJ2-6,TGTGCCTGGAGTTTCGGGAGTGGGGCCAACGTCCTGACTTTC,CAWSFGSGANVLTF
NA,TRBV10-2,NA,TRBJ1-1,TGCGCCAGCAGACCCGGGGTCCAGGGGAAAGCTTTCTTT,CASRPGVQGKAFF